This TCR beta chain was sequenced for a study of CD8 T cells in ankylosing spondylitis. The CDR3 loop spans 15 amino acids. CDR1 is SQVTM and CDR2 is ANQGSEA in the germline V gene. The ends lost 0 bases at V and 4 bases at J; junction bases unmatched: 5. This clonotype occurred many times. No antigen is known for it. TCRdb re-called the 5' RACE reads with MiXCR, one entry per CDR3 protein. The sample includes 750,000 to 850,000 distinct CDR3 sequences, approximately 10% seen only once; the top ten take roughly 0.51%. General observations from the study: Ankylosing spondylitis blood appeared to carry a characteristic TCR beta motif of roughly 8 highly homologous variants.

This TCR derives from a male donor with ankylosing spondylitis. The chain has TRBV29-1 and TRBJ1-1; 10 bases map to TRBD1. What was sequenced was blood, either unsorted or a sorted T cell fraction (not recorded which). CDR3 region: CSVEDLGQGFTEAFF. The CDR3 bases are TGCAGCGTTGAAGATTTGGGACAGGGGTTCACTGAAGCTTTCTTT.